This T cell receptor beta chain was captured by sequencing in a study of T-cell memory formation after mild COVID-19. Overall study findings and caveats: Researchers report contracting CD4+ clones mostly in CM and EM, with CD8+ clones in EMRA.

In this sample, this clonotype turned up a few times. The antigen is unknown. 5'RACE primed at constant segments yielded TCR alpha and TCR beta cDNA libraries bearing sample barcodes and UMIs. TCRdb reanalysed the 5' RACE reads using MiXCR and keeps one entry per CDR3 protein. Of about 260,000 distinct CDR3 sequences detected, 7.5% to 9.5% appear once; the ten largest clones hold about 20%. CDR3 size: 14 residues. This clonotype was sampled from a young man who had mild COVID-19 (a few samples of this study predate the infection). Cell type and time point are not known. The rearrangement links TRBV21-1 to TRBJ2-1; TRBD1, the D gene given by the table, was not confirmed from the DNA. TRBV21-1 is termed a pseudogene. The sequencing input was PBMCs or a T cell subset sorted from them (not recorded which). The CDR3 region is CASSKAETGGEQFF. The CDR3 DNA reads TGTGCCAGCAGCAAAGCCGAGACAGGGGGTGAGCAGTTCTTC.